The rows below give T cell receptor beta chains drawn from one sample of a study of blood T cells in healthy people across ages. TCRdb passed the 5' RACE reads through MiXCR, listing each CDR3 protein once. The profile shows around 320,000 distinct CDR3 sequences, about 25% of them singletons. Sequencing input: blood. These receptors were obtained from a woman between 65 and 79 years old in good health. The CDR3 runs from the conserved cysteine through the conserved F or W. D genes are given only for firm matches. Part of the rows lack a size; the others show once, few, many or a class for expanded clones.

D gene,V gene,CDR3 length,J gene,clone size,CDR3 DNA,CDR3 protein
NA,TRBV27,16,TRBJ1-4,few,TGTGCCAGCAGTTTCGGTAACCGGGGCCAGAATGAAAAACTGTTTTTT,CASSFGNRGQNEKLFF
TRBD1,TRBV28,15,TRBJ2-7,NA,TGTGCCAGCAGTACTCCCGGGACAGGGGCCCACGAGCAGTACTTC,CASSTPGTGAHEQYF
NA,TRBV10-3,19,TRBJ2-7,many,TGTGCCATCCAAGGCGGTCAGGGGGCCGGAGCGGGAGTCTCCTACGAGCAGTACTTC,CAIQGGQGAGAGVSYEQYF
NA,TRBV9,14,TRBJ1-6,NA,TGTGCCAGCAGCGTATCGCAGGCCAATTCACCCCTCCACTTT,CASSVSQANSPLHF
TRBD1,TRBV28,14,TRBJ1-5,few,TGTGCCAGTGCGGGACAGGAAAGCAATCAGCCCCAGCATTTT,CASAGQESNQPQHF
NA,TRBV18,15,TRBJ1-4,NA,TGTGCCAGCTCACCACCGACAGACCGTAATGAAAAACTGTTTTTT,CASSPPTDRNEKLFF
TRBD1,TRBV12-3/TRBV12-4,14,TRBJ1-6,few,TGTGCCAGCAAAGACAGGGTCGATAATTCACCCCTCCACTTT,CASKDRVDNSPLHF
NA,TRBV7-8,14,TRBJ2-5,NA,TGTGCCAGCAGCTTAGCGTCGGTTTACCAGACCCAGTACTTC,CASSLASVYQTQYF
TRBD2,TRBV15,13,TRBJ2-5,NA,TGTGCCACCGGACGAGCGGGAGGTGAGACCCAGTACTTC,CATGRAGGETQYF
TRBD1,TRBV2,13,TRBJ2-1,NA,TGTGCCAGCGACAAGACAGGGGGCTATGAGCAGTTCTTC,CASDKTGGYEQFF
NA,TRBV4-2,13,TRBJ1-4,few,TGTGCCGGAAGGACAGACGAGAATGAAAAACTGTTTTTT,CAGRTDENEKLFF
NA,TRBV5-1,13,TRBJ1-2,few,TGCGCCAGCAGCTTGGAGTTAACGGATGGCTACACCTTC,CASSLELTDGYTF
TRBD2,TRBV28,16,TRBJ2-1,NA,TGTGCCACCCGGACTAGCGGGAGTATCGGCTACAATGAGCAGTTCTTC,CATRTSGSIGYNEQFF
NA,TRBV25-1,14,TRBJ2-3,many,TGTGCCAGCAGTGTTACCGGGAGCACAGATACGCAGTATTTT,CASSVTGSTDTQYF
TRBD2,TRBV27,15,TRBJ2-5,NA,TGTGCCAGCAGTTTATCCTCTAGCGGTCAAGAGACCCAGTACTTC,CASSLSSSGQETQYF
TRBD2,TRBV14,15,TRBJ2-1,NA,TGTGCCAGCAGCCTTGGACTAGCGGGAGTGCAGGAGCAGTTCTTC,CASSLGLAGVQEQFF
TRBD1,TRBV15,16,TRBJ2-5,NA,TGTGCCACCAGCAGAGTTGTCACAGGGGGATTGAAGACCCAGTACTTC,CATSRVVTGGLKTQYF
NA,TRBV6-5,15,TRBJ1-2,NA,TGTGCCAGCAGTTACTCCCTCGACAGGCCATATGGCTACACCTTC,CASSYSLDRPYGYTF
TRBD1,TRBV20-1,15,TRBJ2-1,NA,TGCAGTCCGAGAAAGGACAGGGGGCTTCACAATGAGCAGTTCTTC,CSPRKDRGLHNEQFF
NA,TRBV5-1,15,TRBJ2-5,few,TGCGCCAGCAGCTTGGAGGCAGCAAAAGGGGGGACCCAGTACTTC,CASSLEAAKGGTQYF
NA,TRBV7-2,14,TRBJ1-6,NA,TGTGCCAGCAGTCGGACGGTGTATAATTCACCCCTCCACTTT,CASSRTVYNSPLHF
NA,TRBV6-1,11,TRBJ1-1,NA,TGTGCCAGCAGTGATAGGAGGGGAGCTTTCTTT,CASSDRRGAFF